This entry lists 14 T cell receptor beta chains sequenced from one sample in a study of radiation and T cells in renal cell carcinoma. Time point indicated: baseline pretreatment blood. Indicated treatment: 15 Gy SBRT to primary tumor, nephrectomy 4 weeks later. Sequencing was performed with immunoSEQ multiplex PCR; in TCRdb, only in-frame clones are kept and a portion is missing. This sample yields some 110,000 clones, of which 82% are seen a single time; approximately 3% belongs to the top ten. The input for sequencing was blood, taken from a patient whose treatment included radiotherapy and nephrectomy. Receptors were obtained from an older woman with renal cell carcinoma.

The CDR3 sequence is CASSLGQANEQFF. CDR3 DNA sequence: TGTGCCAGCAGCTTAGGCCAGGCCAATGAGCAGTTCTTC. The V gene is TRBV7-3, the J gene TRBJ2-1, with D unresolved. The V and J ends lost 2 bases and 6 bases respectively, with 8 bases between them. The length of the CDR3 is 13 residues. The germline gives CDR1 SGHTA, CDR2 FQGTGA.

This chain uses TRBV5-5 with TRBJ2-2; 7 nucleotides align to TRBD1. Losses at the gene ends were 3 bases for V and 4 bases for J; bases not matched to a gene: 3. Germline V gene lookup returns CDR1 SGHKS and CDR2 YYEKEE (reference sequence). CDR3 length equals 14 residues. CDR3 in DNA: TGTGCCAGCAGCTGGGGACAGAGCACCGGGGAGCTGTTTTTT. It encodes CASSWGQSTGELFF.

The V gene is TRBV7-2, the J gene TRBJ2-2; TRBD1 or TRBD2 may be the D gene (6 bases each). The CDR3 has 14 residues. Germline CDR1 and CDR2: SGHTA and FQGNSA. The V end was cut by 5 bases, the J end by 7 bases, with 14 bases between. The CDR3 sequence is CASSTGALIGELFF. As DNA, the CDR3 is TGTGCCAGCAGCACGGGGGCGTTGATCGGGGAGCTGTTTTTT.

The count of this clone is one. This chain connects TRBV28 to TRBJ2-7, with 7 bases matching TRBD2. The CDR3 is 13 amino acids. The germline V gene has CDR1 MDHEN and CDR2 SYDVKM. V was clipped by 7 bases and J by 4 bases; unmatched bases: 7. The CDR3 region has the DNA TGTGCCAGCACGGGGGGAGGTGCTTACGAGCAGTACTTC. This sequence encodes CASTGGGAYEQYF.

The chain uses TRBV18 and TRBJ1-1, with D unresolved. The CDR3 length is 14 residues. V was pared by 1 base and J by 1 base, with 7 bases between. Germline loops: CDR1 KGHSH, CDR2 LQKENI. CDR3 sequence: CASSPQPPNTEAFF. The CDR3 DNA reads as TGTGCCAGCTCACCACAACCGCCGAACACTGAAGCTTTCTTT.

The rearrangement uses TRBV5-1 and TRBJ1-5, with TRBD1 identical over 8 bases. Germline values: CDR1 SGHRS, CDR2 YFSETQ. Losses at the gene ends were 4 bases for V and 5 bases for J; bases not matched to a gene: 8. The CDR3 runs 15 residues. CDR3 loop: CASSAQGGPHQPQHF. The CDR3 nucleotides read TGCGCCAGCAGCGCACAGGGGGGTCCCCATCAGCCCCAGCATTTT.

The J gene is TRBJ1-2, the V gene TRBV6-5; 9 bases map to TRBD1. The CDR3 extends over 16 amino acids. CDR1 is MNHEY, CDR2 SVGAGI, per germline. The V and J ends lost 3 bases and 4 bases, in that order; junction bases with no gene match: 9. This CDR3 reads CASSYWTGASLYGYTF. The CDR3, as DNA: TGTGCCAGCAGTTATTGGACAGGGGCATCCCTCTATGGCTACACCTTC.

The chain has TRBV7-2 and TRBJ2-3, with 9 bases aligning to TRBD2. Germline CDR1 SGHTA, CDR2 FQGNSA. This CDR3 contains 17 residues. Unmatched junction bases numbered 10, after V lost 1 base and J lost 5 bases. CDR3 bases: TGTGCCAGCAGCTTAGTTTGGGTAGCGGGAGTGAAAGATACGCAGTATTTT. Amino acid sequence: CASSLVWVAGVKDTQYF.

This clone was detected only once. The V gene is TRBV28, the J gene TRBJ2-7; the match to TRBD2 covers 10 bases. Trimming at V came to 3 bases and at J to 5 bases, leaving 4 bases not matched to a gene. The CDR3 has 14 residues. Germline CDR1 reads MDHEN; CDR2 reads SYDVKM. CDR3 sequence reads: CASSLASGGHEQYF. The DNA of the CDR3 is TGTGCCAGCAGTTTGGCTAGCGGGGGCCACGAGCAGTACTTC.

The V and J genes are TRBV29-1 and TRBJ1-1; D is undetermined. V was trimmed by 5 bases and J by 0 bases, leaving 10 bases between them. The germline V gene has CDR1 SQVTM and CDR2 ANQGSEA. The CDR3 is 13 amino acids. As DNA, the CDR3 is TGCAGCGTTATGAGAGGCATGAACACTGAAGCTTTCTTT. Protein product: CSVMRGMNTEAFF. Filled out from reference TRBV29-1 and TRBJ1-1, the complete variable domain reads SAVISQKPSRDICQRGTSLTIQCQVDSQVTMMFWYRQQPGQSLTLIATANQGSEATYESGFVIDKFPISRPNLTFSTLTVSNMSPEDSSIYLCSVMRGMNTEAFFGQGTRLTVV.

This chain links TRBV7-9 with TRBJ1-2, with D perhaps TRBD1 (5 bases). Germline values: CDR1 SEHNR, CDR2 FQNEAQ (reference sequence). The CDR3 sequence is 11 residues long. CDR3 region: CGSGEGNGYTF. DNA of the CDR3: TGTGGATCGGGGGAGGGAAATGGCTACACCTTC.

This chain uses TRBV11-2 with TRBJ2-2; D unclear. V dropped 2 bases and J dropped 4 bases, with 8 bases sitting between them. Germline V gene sequence: CDR1 SGHAT, CDR2 FQNNGV. The CDR3 extends over 14 amino acids. CDR3 in DNA: TGTGCCAGCAGCTTAAACGTGGGCACCGGGGAGCTGTTTTTT. Amino acid sequence: CASSLNVGTGELFF.

V gene TRBV21-1 combines with J gene TRBJ1-1. TRBV21-1 is a pseudogene. This CDR3 comprises 16 residues. CDR3 in amino acids: CASSRGFREVNTEAFF. In DNA, the CDR3 is TGTGCCAGCAGCCGTGGTTTCAGGGAGGTAAACACTGAAGCTTTCTTT.

The chain couples TRBV10-3 to TRBJ1-1, with TRBD1 as a possible D gene (6 bases). This CDR3 has 15 amino acids. V lost 6 bases and J lost 3, with 17 bases in between. CDR1 and CDR2 from the germline V gene are ENHRY and SYGVKD. The CDR3 here is CAISRQDLSYTEAFF. CDR3 nucleotides: TGTGCCATCAGCCGACAGGACCTCAGCTACACTGAAGCTTTCTTT.